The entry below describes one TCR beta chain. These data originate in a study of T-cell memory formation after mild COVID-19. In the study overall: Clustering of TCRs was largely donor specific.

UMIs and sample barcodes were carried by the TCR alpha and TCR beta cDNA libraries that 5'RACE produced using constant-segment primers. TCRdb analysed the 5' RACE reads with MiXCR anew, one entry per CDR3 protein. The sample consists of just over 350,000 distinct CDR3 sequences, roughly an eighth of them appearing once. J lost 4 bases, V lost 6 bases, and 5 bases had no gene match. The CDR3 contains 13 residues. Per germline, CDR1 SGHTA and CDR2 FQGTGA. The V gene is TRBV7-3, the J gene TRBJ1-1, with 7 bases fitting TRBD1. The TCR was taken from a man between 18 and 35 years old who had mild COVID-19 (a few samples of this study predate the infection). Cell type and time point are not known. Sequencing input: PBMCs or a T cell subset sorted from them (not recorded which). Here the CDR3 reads CASSKGALTEAFF. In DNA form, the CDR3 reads TGTGCCAGCAGTAAGGGGGCTCTCACTGAAGCTTTCTTT.